The clone carrying this T cell receptor (beta chain) has more than one count but fewer than ten. These data originate in a study of early T cells in non-severe SARS-CoV-2 infection. This CDR3 region has 15 residues. Germline V gives CDR1 LGHNA, CDR2 YSLEER. The J segment lost 4 bases and the V segment lost 3 bases, leaving 4 bases of the junction unmatched. Unique molecular identifiers were attached to individual cDNA molecules. TCRdb fed the 5' RACE reads into MiXCR, producing one record per CDR3 protein. The sample includes 55,000 to 70,000 distinct CDR3 sequences, roughly 12% of them seen just once.

Specimen: whole blood. The chain employs TRBV4-3 and TRBJ2-1, with 9 positions matching TRBD2. This clonotype originated in an adult who was a healthcare worker with PCR-confirmed SARS-CoV-2 infection or an uninfected control (not recorded which). CDR3 DNA: TGCGCCAGCAGCCAGGTCAGCGGGGGGTACAATGAGCAGTTCTTC. Amino acid sequence: CASSQVSGGYNEQFF.